What follows describes a single T cell receptor (beta chain). What it binds is unknown. This specimen comes from a study of T cells expressing NK-cell markers. Across the study: Sequencing covered eight donors, seven HCMV-seropositive and one seronegative. Study-level findings and limits: Leadership of the CD3+CD56-NKG2C+ fraction also belonged to these clonotypes in a few donors. Roughly 6 of the donors carried dominant NKG2C+ clonotypes that took up about 1.0-7.5% of their CD8+ T cells.

Germline assignment: CDR1 SNHLY and CDR2 FYNNEI. The CDR3 contains 16 residues. UMI-tagged 5'RACE template switching yielded the TCR beta cDNA. TCRdb re-called the 5' RACE reads and catalogs CDR3 proteins one per entry, DNA excluded. The specimen's table records about 380,000 distinct CDR3 sequences. This clonotype originated in a man aged 18-70 years in good health. The chain couples TRBV2 to TRBJ2-3; TCRdb returns TRBD2, unconfirmable since there is no DNA. The sequencing sample was made of blood T cells: a sorted CD56 or NKG2C T cell subset, CD4+ or CD8+ T cells, or bulk PBMC T cells (not recorded which). CDR3 protein: CASSGRPGVRADTQYF.